This T cell receptor (beta chain) was profiled in a study of cytotoxic CD8 clonotypes in ibrutinib-treated CLL. Study-wide background: Patient counts were some 11 relapsed/refractory, some 16 treatment-naive and roughly 18 IGHV unmutated.

Only in-frame clones appear in the TCRdb table, and some are missing; sequencing was by immunoSEQ multiplex PCR. The profile covers 270,000 or so clones, with approximately 76% appearing a single time and about 5.7% taken by the ten largest. The TCR comes from a human donor with chronic lymphocytic leukemia. The sample consisted of PBMCs, taken at disease progression, from a patient treated with ibrutinib.

This CDR3 is CASSEAVRDEQFF. CDR3 bases: TGTGCCAGCAGTGAAGCCGTCCGGGATGAGCAGTTCTTC. The chain recombines TRBV6-1 with TRBJ2-1; no definite D call. V gave up 0 bases and J gave up 8 bases, with 8 bases separating them. This CDR3 is 13 amino acids long. CDR1 is MNHNS and CDR2 is SASEGT in the germline V gene.